The sequence of this T cell receptor beta chain was determined in a study of human T cells and chemical hapten exposure. The library tagged individual cDNA molecules with unique molecular identifiers. Original processing notes: Samples had a median of about 95,000 TCRs, ranging roughly 23,224 to 690,600. MiXCR was run by TCRdb on the RACE reads, yielding one entry per CDR3 protein. Clone size and V and J calls follow TCRdb, not the original study. The table shows under 200,000 distinct CDR3 sequences, with 14% occurring only once. Time point reported: patch test 1, 2 weeks after DPC sensitization. Sample treatment: therapeutic diphenylcyclopropenone sensitization with weekly scalp DPC. CDR3 length: 11 amino acids. Germline CDR1 SQVTM, CDR2 ANQGSEA. V shed 7 bases, J shed 5 bases, and the junction held 2 bases outside the gene matches.

The TCR sequence derives from a woman aged 25 to 39 with alopecia areata. Some clones in this sample may be carry-over from other donors' samples. The starting material was whole blood, obtained in connection with sensitization to the hapten diphenylcyclopropenone (DPC). The chain couples TRBV29-1 to TRBJ2-5; TRBD1 agrees at 9 bases. The CDR3 is CSAGTGETQYF. The CDR3 bases are TGCAGCGCTGGGACAGGGGAGACCCAGTACTTC.